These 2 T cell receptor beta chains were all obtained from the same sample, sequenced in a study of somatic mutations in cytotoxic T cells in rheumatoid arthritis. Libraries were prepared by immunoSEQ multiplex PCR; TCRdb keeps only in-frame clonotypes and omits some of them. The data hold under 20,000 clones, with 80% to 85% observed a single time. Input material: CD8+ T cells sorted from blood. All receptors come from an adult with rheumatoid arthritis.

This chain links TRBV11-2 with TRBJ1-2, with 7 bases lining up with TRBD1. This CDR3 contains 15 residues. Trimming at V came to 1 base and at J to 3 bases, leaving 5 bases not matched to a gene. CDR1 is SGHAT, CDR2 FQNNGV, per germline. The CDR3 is CASSLGVGTDYGYTF. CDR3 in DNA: TGTGCCAGCAGCTTAGGGGTTGGGACAGACTATGGCTACACCTTC.

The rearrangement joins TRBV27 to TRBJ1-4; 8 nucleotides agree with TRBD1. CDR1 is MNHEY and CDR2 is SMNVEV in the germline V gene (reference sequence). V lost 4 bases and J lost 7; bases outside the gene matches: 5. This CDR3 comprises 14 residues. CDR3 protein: CASSSGQGGEKLFF. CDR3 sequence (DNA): TGTGCCAGCAGTTCCGGACAGGGTGGTGAAAAACTGTTTTTT.